This T cell receptor beta chain comes out of a study of shared clonotypes between healthy human individuals. This clone was seen a few times. Assay: immunoSEQ multiplex PCR; the TCRdb copy retains only in-frame clones and omits some. The sample has roughly 2,500,000 clones, more than 85% seen once. The CDR3 length is 12 residues. The V gene lost 5 bases and the J gene lost 8 bases, with 10 bases spanning the gap. The germline V gene encodes CDR1 SGHAT and CDR2 FQNNGV. The receptor's source is a man aged 18 to 35 in good health. Some clones in this sample may be carry-over from other donors' samples. Sequencing was performed on naive CD4+ T cells from PBMCs. Noted subset: CD45RA+ positively selected. The V and J genes are TRBV11-2 and TRBJ1-3; tentatively, D is TRBD1 (6 bases). The CDR3 DNA reads as TGTGCCAGCAGCCAGGGGACGGACACCATATATTTT. Protein: CASSQGTDTIYF.